These 23 T cell receptor beta chains originate from one sample sequenced in a study of OX40 agonist ivuxolimab in advanced cancers. Repertoires were generated with immunoSEQ multiplex PCR, while TCRdb's copy carries only in-frame clones and drops some. Of tens of thousands of clones in the sample, approximately 89% are singletons; the top ten hold 0.15% to 0.2%. Source: CD4+ or CD8+ T cells sorted from blood, taken in a trial of the OX40 agonist ivuxolimab. The receptor source for this set is an adult with an advanced solid tumor such as melanoma, head and neck, liver or kidney cancer.

J is TRBJ2-3 and V is TRBV7-3; the D gene is possibly TRBD1 (5 bases). Trimming removed 5 bases at V and 1 base at J, with 10 bases between. This CDR3 spans 14 amino acids. CDR1 is SGHTA, CDR2 FQGTGA, per germline. The CDR3 loop reads CASSPRQRTDTQYF. The CDR3 DNA sequence: TGTGCCAGCAGCCCAAGACAGCGCACAGATACGCAGTATTTT.

V gene TRBV12-5 combines with J gene TRBJ1-4; 7 bases are a match to TRBD1. CDR3 length: 15 residues. Germline values: CDR1 LGHNT, CDR2 FRNRAP. V was pared by 1 base and J by 5 bases, with 4 bases of the junction left unmatched. The CDR3: CASGLGQGRNEKLFF. CDR3 coding DNA: TGTGCTAGTGGTTTGGGACAGGGAAGGAATGAAAAACTGTTTTTT.

V usage is TRBV6-1 and J usage is TRBJ1-2, with 9 bases that match TRBD1. The germline V gene has CDR1 MNHNS and CDR2 SASEGT. The CDR3 runs to 13 residues. V lost 4 bases, J lost 6 bases, and 3 bases stayed unmatched. This chain's CDR3 is CASSGGTGNGYTF. The CDR3 DNA reads TGTGCCAGCAGTGGGGGGACAGGGAATGGCTACACCTTC.

V and J are TRBV6-5 and TRBJ1-3, with no clear D. Per germline, CDR1 MNHEY and CDR2 SVGAGI. Trimming took off 6 bases at V and 0 bases at J, with 6 bases between the two ends. This CDR3 is built from 13 residues. CDR3 loop: CASRPSSGNTIYF. CDR3 coding DNA: TGTGCCAGCAGGCCGAGCTCTGGAAACACCATATATTTT.

The J gene is TRBJ2-1, the V gene TRBV10-1; 10 bases are a match to TRBD2. V lost 4 bases and J lost 8; bases outside the gene matches: 8. The CDR3 consists of 15 residues. Looked up from germline, CDR1 is WNHNN and CDR2 is SYGVQD (reference sequence). The CDR3 region has the DNA TGCGCCAGCAGTGTAGCGGGGGGCGGCCGAGATGAGCAGTTCTTC. It is translated as CASSVAGGGRDEQFF.

The V call is TRBV6-6, the J call TRBJ2-3; 9 positions agree with TRBD1. CDR1 is MNHNY and CDR2 is SVGAGI in the germline V gene (reference sequence). V dropped 10 bases and J dropped 6; count of bases not matched to a gene: 11. The CDR3 extends over 14 amino acids. Here the CDR3 DNA reads TGTGCCACCAGCGACAGGGGGGCCAGGGATACGCAGTATTTT. Translating it yields CATSDRGARDTQYF.

The chain carries TRBV30 and TRBJ2-7; 10 bases are a match to TRBD1. V trimming: 8 bases; J trimming: 7 bases; junction bases outside the gene matches: 8. CDR1 GTSNPN and CDR2 SVGIG come from the germline V gene (reference sequence). The CDR3 consists of 12 residues. CDR3 protein: CAGGQGMGEQYF. The DNA for the CDR3 is TGTGCCGGGGGACAGGGGATGGGGGAGCAGTACTTC.

The V gene is TRBV7-2, the J gene TRBJ2-1; 12 bases are shared with TRBD1. After removal of 5 bases from V and 2 bases from J, the junction contained 1 base not matched to a gene. Per germline, CDR1 SGHTA and CDR2 FQGNSA. This CDR3 has 15 amino acids. The CDR3 spells CASSRDRGPYNEQFF. The CDR3 DNA is TGTGCCAGCAGCAGGGACAGGGGGCCCTACAATGAGCAGTTCTTC.

The V and J genes are TRBV5-1 and TRBJ2-5, with a possible D match to TRBD2 (5 bases). Trimming shortened V by 4 bases and J by 1 base, and 11 bases separated the two germline ends. Germline V gives CDR1 SGHRS, CDR2 YFSETQ. The CDR3 has 14 amino acids. The CDR3 nucleotides are TGCGCCAGCAGCCCATATCGGGGCCAAGAGACCCAGTACTTC. Its translation is CASSPYRGQETQYF. Based on the CDR3 plus reference TRBV5-1 and TRBJ2-5, the full variable domain is KAGVTQTPRYLIKTRGQQVTLSCSPISGHRSVSWYQQTPGQGLQFLFEYFSETQRNKGNFPGRFSGRQFSNSRSEMNVSTLELGDSALYLCASSPYRGQETQYFGPGTRLLVL.

This clone was observed a few times. This chain joins TRBV30 and TRBJ1-1; a weak D match, TRBD1 (6 bases). The CDR3 extends over 10 amino acids. Trimming shortened V by 4 bases and J by 12 bases, and 12 bases separated the two germline ends. Germline CDR1 and CDR2: GTSNPN and SVGIG (reference sequence). CDR3 DNA: TGTGCCTGGACAGGGGTGGCGACTTTCTTT. Encoded protein: CAWTGVATFF.

CDR3 sequence reads: CASSVAPNYGYTF. The CDR3 DNA is TGTGCCAGCAGCGTAGCCCCTAACTATGGCTACACCTTC. The chain employs TRBV9 and TRBJ1-2; D gene unclear. The CDR3 has 13 amino acids. Per germline, CDR1 SGDLS and CDR2 YYNGEE. V was clipped by 0 bases and J by 0 bases, with 3 bases between them.

The chain has TRBV27 and TRBJ2-5; D is unresolved. V gave up 6 bases and J gave up 0 bases, with 14 bases separating them. Germline assignment: CDR1 MNHEY and CDR2 SMNVEV (reference sequence). The CDR3 spans 15 residues. The CDR3 bases are TGTGCCAGCAGACCGAGAATGCCGTACCAAGAGACCCAGTACTTC. This gives the protein CASRPRMPYQETQYF.

The chain combines TRBV6-1 with TRBJ2-5; D remains ambiguous. Per the germline V gene, CDR1 is MNHNS and CDR2 is SASEGT. V was clipped by 1 base and J by 5 bases, with 17 bases between them. This CDR3 has 16 residues. CDR3 nucleotides: TGTGCCAGCAGTGAAGGAAGGCTAGTGGGGTCGGAGACCCAGTACTTC. Protein: CASSEGRLVGSETQYF.

The chain carries TRBV2 and TRBJ2-1, with no clear D. The V end lost 6 bases, the J end lost 0 bases, and 21 bases lay between the germline ends. Germline V gives CDR1 SNHLY, CDR2 FYNNEI. CDR3 length: 18 residues. The CDR3 DNA reads TGTGCCAGCAGCGTAGGTTTAGGAGCAGGCCTCTCCTACAATGAGCAGTTCTTC. It specifies CASSVGLGAGLSYNEQFF.

V usage is TRBV11-2 and J usage is TRBJ2-2, with 8 bases fitting TRBD2. The CDR3 totals 15 residues. With 3 bases clipped from V and 5 bases from J, the junction kept 5 bases outside the gene matches. The germline V gene encodes CDR1 SGHAT and CDR2 FQNNGV. CDR3 sequence reads: CASSFGLALTGELFF. In nucleotides, the CDR3 is TGTGCCAGCAGCTTCGGACTAGCTTTAACCGGGGAGCTGTTTTTT.

V usage is TRBV19 and J usage is TRBJ2-2, with D unresolved. This CDR3 spans 14 amino acids. The V gene lost 1 base and the J gene lost 2 bases, with 5 bases spanning the gap. From germline, CDR1 is LNHDA and CDR2 SQIVND (reference sequence). CDR3 residues: CASSIGPNTGELFF. The CDR3 nucleotides read TGTGCCAGTAGTATAGGACCAAACACCGGGGAGCTGTTTTTT.

V and J are TRBV27 and TRBJ1-2, with TRBD1 identical over 8 bases. Per germline, CDR1 MNHEY and CDR2 SMNVEV (reference sequence). The CDR3 totals 15 residues. V dropped 6 bases and J dropped 4; count of bases not matched to a gene: 10. Here the CDR3 reads CASRRGSGGGYGYTF. CDR3 nucleotides: TGTGCCAGCAGAAGAGGCTCAGGGGGCGGCTATGGCTACACCTTC.

The chain joins TRBV6-1 to TRBJ1-1; possible D gene TRBD1, 5 bases. Germline CDR1 and CDR2: MNHNS and SASEGT. V lost 7 bases and J lost 5, with 20 bases in between. The CDR3 covers 15 residues. This chain's CDR3 is CASNRDWSDWTEAFF. DNA for the CDR3: TGTGCCAGCAATCGGGACTGGAGTGATTGGACTGAAGCTTTCTTT.

V gene TRBV6-1 combines with J gene TRBJ1-2; weak D call: TRBD1 (6 bases). The V and J ends lost 10 bases and 7 bases respectively, with 16 bases between them. The CDR3 sequence is 12 residues long. The V gene's germline CDR1 is MNHNS and CDR2 SASEGT. The DNA for the CDR3 is TGTGCCACCCGACAGGATCGGTTTGGCTACACCTTC. Its protein product is CATRQDRFGYTF.

The rearrangement joins TRBV6-1 to TRBJ2-3; 11 nucleotides line up with TRBD1. Germline CDR1 MNHNS, CDR2 SASEGT. V lost 7 bases and J lost 3; bases outside the gene matches: 6. The CDR3 is 15 amino acids. CDR3 bases: TGTGCCAGCACCACGGACAGGGGGCGGACAGATACGCAGTATTTT. Its protein is CASTTDRGRTDTQYF.

The rearrangement links TRBV9 to TRBJ2-7; D ambiguous. The germline CDR1 and CDR2 sequences are SGDLS and YYNGEE. This CDR3 region has 16 residues. V lost 0 bases, J lost 6 bases, and 19 bases lay in between. In nucleotides, the CDR3 is TGTGCCAGCAGCGTAGCTACTGGGTCGGTAGTGGGCGAGCAGTACTTC. The encoded protein is CASSVATGSVVGEQYF.

The rearrangement uses TRBV21-1 and TRBJ2-3; the D call TRBD2 from the table was never checked on the DNA. TRBV21-1 is assigned pseudogene status. CDR3 size: 16 residues. In DNA, the CDR3 is TGTGCCAGCAGCAAGGGACTAGCGGAGAGGTCAGATACGCAGTATTTT. Translating it yields CASSKGLAERSDTQYF.

The genes are TRBV6-5 and TRBJ1-4; 7 bases line up with TRBD1. In germline, CDR1 is MNHEY, CDR2 SVGAGI. The CDR3 has 14 amino acids. The ends lost 7 bases at V and 1 base at J; junction bases unmatched: 3. Written as DNA, the CDR3 is TGTGCCAGCACCCGGGACAGAACTAATGAAAAACTGTTTTTT. It codes for CASTRDRTNEKLFF.